The T cell receptor beta chain under discussion was sequenced for a study of T-cell memory formation after mild COVID-19. Overall study results and limits: Cross-reactive memory seemingly joined, as some responding clones were found in pre-infection memory. Among clones peaking at day 37 in the second wave, SARS-CoV-2 specificity remained unconfirmed.

5'RACE with constant-segment primers yielded barcoded, UMI-tagged TCR alpha and TCR beta cDNA libraries. TCRdb reprocessed the 5' RACE reads via MiXCR and lists one record per CDR3 protein. The sample carries over 55,000 distinct CDR3 sequences, over 7.5% recorded once. Trimming removed 3 bases at V and 7 bases at J, with 11 bases between. The CDR3 contains 13 residues. This clonotype was counted only a few times. What it binds is unknown. This TCR was recovered from a man aged 18 to 29 who had mild COVID-19 (a few samples of this study predate the infection). Cell type and time point are not known. The chain recombines TRBV12-3 or TRBV12-4 with TRBJ2-3, with D perhaps matching TRBD1 (5 bases). What was sequenced was PBMCs or a T cell subset sorted from them (not recorded which). CDR3 residues: CASSLGRVNTQYF. CDR3 in DNA: TGTGCCAGCAGTTTGGGCAGGGTAAATACGCAGTATTTT.